Listed below are T cell receptor beta chains from one sample, sequenced in a study of CD8 T cells in Susac syndrome. TCRdb re-called the immunoSEQ multiplex PCR reads with MiXCR, one entry per CDR3 protein. The sample has about 300,000 distinct CDR3 sequences; roughly 85% are singletons. Sequenced input: CD8+ T cells from PBMCs. These TCRs come from a human donor with multiple sclerosis. The CDR3 runs from the conserved cysteine through the conserved F or W. A D gene is named only where the DNA matches it firmly. For some rows the clone size is stated as once, few or many, or as a class when expanded; others skip it.

j_call: TRBJ2-6; clone_size: .; v_call: TRBV14; d_call: .; cdr3_nt: TGTGCCAGCAGCCAAGATCGGCCAGGGACCCCTGGGGCCAACGTCCTGACTTTC; cdr3_aa: CASSQDRPGTPGANVLTF
j_call: TRBJ2-7; clone_size: .; v_call: TRBV4-2; d_call: .; cdr3_nt: TGTGCCAGCAGCCAAGAGTATCTGGTTGAGGCGTACGAGCAGTACTTC; cdr3_aa: CASSQEYLVEAYEQYF
j_call: TRBJ1-4; clone_size: .; v_call: TRBV6-5; d_call: .; cdr3_nt: TGTGCCAGCAGTTACTCCATTCGAGGCGGGCTTAGGCCAGGAACTAATGAAAAACTGTTTTTT; cdr3_aa: CASSYSIRGGLRPGTNEKLFF
j_call: TRBJ2-7; clone_size: .; v_call: TRBV20-1; d_call: .; cdr3_nt: TGCAGTGCTCAGACCGTTAACCTTACCTACGAGCAGTACTTC; cdr3_aa: CSAQTVNLTYEQYF
j_call: TRBJ2-7; clone_size: once; v_call: TRBV27; d_call: .; cdr3_nt: TGTGCCAGCAGTGCGCGACAGGATTTCTACGAGCAGTACTTC; cdr3_aa: CASSARQDFYEQYF
j_call: TRBJ1-1; clone_size: once; v_call: TRBV4-3; d_call: .; cdr3_nt: TGCGCCAGCAGCCAGGACAGAAGAACTGAAGCTTTCTTT; cdr3_aa: CASSQDRRTEAFF
j_call: TRBJ1-2; clone_size: .; v_call: TRBV30; d_call: .; cdr3_nt: TGTGCCTGGAGTCCCGGGCCCCTCTATGGCTACACCTTC; cdr3_aa: CAWSPGPLYGYTF
j_call: TRBJ1-2; clone_size: .; v_call: TRBV29-1; d_call: TRBD1; cdr3_nt: TGCAGCGTTGGCCAGACAGGGACCAGAACTAACTATGGCTACACCTTC; cdr3_aa: CSVGQTGTRTNYGYTF
j_call: TRBJ2-1; clone_size: .; v_call: TRBV7-3; d_call: TRBD2; cdr3_nt: TGTGCCAGCAGCCCTAGCGGGCCAACTTACAATGAGCAGTTCTTC; cdr3_aa: CASSPSGPTYNEQFF
j_call: TRBJ2-1; clone_size: .; v_call: TRBV27; d_call: TRBD2; cdr3_nt: TGTGCCAGCAGTTTTGGGCTAGCGGGAGCCAATGAGCAGTTCTTC; cdr3_aa: CASSFGLAGANEQFF
j_call: TRBJ2-2; clone_size: .; v_call: TRBV6-2/TRBV6-3; d_call: TRBD1; cdr3_nt: TGTGCCAGCAGGATCCTTGGGACAGGGGACACCGGGGAGCTGTTTTTT; cdr3_aa: CASRILGTGDTGELFF
j_call: TRBJ2-7; clone_size: .; v_call: TRBV4-3; d_call: TRBD2; cdr3_nt: TGCGCCAGCAGCCAAGAGCTCCGACTAGCTTTCCACGAGCAGTACTTC; cdr3_aa: CASSQELRLAFHEQYF
j_call: TRBJ1-1; clone_size: .; v_call: TRBV30; d_call: .; cdr3_nt: TGTGCCTGGAGCCACGGACGGACTGAAGCTTTCTTT; cdr3_aa: CAWSHGRTEAFF
j_call: TRBJ1-1; clone_size: .; v_call: TRBV13; d_call: .; cdr3_nt: TGTGCCAGCAGCTTAAGCCGTGAAGCTTTCTTT; cdr3_aa: CASSLSREAFF
j_call: TRBJ1-3; clone_size: .; v_call: TRBV12-3/TRBV12-4; d_call: .; cdr3_nt: TGTGCCAGCAGCTTAGAAGGAGACACCATATATTTT; cdr3_aa: CASSLEGDTIYF
j_call: TRBJ2-1; clone_size: .; v_call: TRBV18; d_call: .; cdr3_nt: TGTGCCAGCTCACCAAAAGGGAGGTGGGTCACGTTTTACAATGAGCAGTTCTTC; cdr3_aa: CASSPKGRWVTFYNEQFF
j_call: TRBJ2-6; clone_size: once; v_call: TRBV4-3; d_call: .; cdr3_nt: TGCGCCAGCAGCCAAGATTCCAGCCCTGGGGCCAACGTCCTGACTTTC; cdr3_aa: CASSQDSSPGANVLTF
j_call: TRBJ2-6; clone_size: .; v_call: TRBV28; d_call: .; cdr3_nt: TGTGCCAGCAGTTTACTCGGCGGGGTAGCGCTAGGGGCCAACGTCCTGACTTTC; cdr3_aa: CASSLLGGVALGANVLTF
j_call: TRBJ2-7; clone_size: few; v_call: TRBV5-4; d_call: .; cdr3_nt: TGTGCCAGCAGCTTGGCACTAACGGAGGGGGAGACGATCAAGCAGTACTTC; cdr3_aa: CASSLALTEGETIKQYF
j_call: TRBJ2-5; clone_size: .; v_call: TRBV27; d_call: .; cdr3_nt: TGTGCCAGCAGTTTCAGGTCCGGGAACCCAGCGGAGACCCAGTACTTC; cdr3_aa: CASSFRSGNPAETQYF
j_call: TRBJ2-7; clone_size: few; v_call: TRBV7-9; d_call: TRBD1; cdr3_nt: TGTGCCAGCAGCCCCGGGACAGGGGTGGCCGAGCAGTACTTC; cdr3_aa: CASSPGTGVAEQYF
j_call: TRBJ1-3; clone_size: .; v_call: TRBV7-7; d_call: .; cdr3_nt: TGTGCTAGCAGCTTAGAGGCTGATTCGGGCGAAAACACCATATATTTT; cdr3_aa: CASSLEADSGENTIYF
j_call: TRBJ1-1; clone_size: .; v_call: TRBV6-1; d_call: .; cdr3_nt: TGTGCCAGCAGCCCGCTAGGTGAGACGAACACTGAAGCTTTCTTT; cdr3_aa: CASSPLGETNTEAFF
j_call: TRBJ1-4; clone_size: .; v_call: TRBV7-6; d_call: .; cdr3_nt: TGTGCCAGCAGCACTTATGGCGAAAAACTGTTTTTT; cdr3_aa: CASSTYGEKLFF